This T cell receptor beta chain is from a study of blood T cell repertoires in COVID-19. The overall study: Both acute and convalescent COVID-19 samples were obtained from the United States, Italy and Spain. T cells, B-cell-depleted T cells, or PBMCs supplied cDNA or gDNA.

This clone appeared a single time. Method: immunoSEQ multiplex PCR; TCRdb's copy keeps in-frame clones and lacks some. The sample gives 65,000 to 80,000 clones, about 88% of which show up once; roughly 2.7% is in the top ten. This TCR derives from a man aged 65 to 85 with active or convalescent COVID-19. What was sequenced was peripheral blood.

The CDR3 nucleotides are TGTGCCAGCAGCCCTACGGGACAGAGGTGGGACAATGAGCAGTTCTTC. This codes for CASSPTGQRWDNEQFF. The chain uses TRBV28 and TRBJ2-1, with 7 bases identical to TRBD1. Germline CDR1 is MDHEN and CDR2 is SYDVKM. The CDR3 totals 16 residues. Trimming cost V 6 bases and J 5 bases; bases outside gene matches: 13.